A selection of T cell receptor beta chains follows, all from one sample in a study of T cell responses to AZD1222 COVID-19 vaccine. Repertoires were generated with immunoSEQ multiplex PCR, while TCRdb's copy carries only in-frame clones and drops some. The repertoire holds 65,000 to 75,000 clones, with roughly 80% as singletons. The sample consisted of peripheral blood, taken 28 days after the second AZD1222 dose. These receptors came from an adult who received the AZD1222 COVID-19 vaccine. The CDR3 runs from the conserved cysteine through the conserved F or W. Fields, in order: V gene, J gene, CDR3 protein.

TRBV4-2	TRBJ2-7	CASSQGLGTYEQYF
TRBV5-1	TRBJ2-7	CASSSQGYEQYF
TRBV25-1	TRBJ1-3	CASRAGTMSGNTIYF
TRBV5-1	TRBJ2-6	CASSLVIQGYSGANVLTF
TRBV7-2	TRBJ2-1	CASSVEGGFPNEQFF
TRBV5-1	TRBJ1-6	CASADSSYNSPLHF
TRBV2	TRBJ2-3	CASSIKVDRDTDTQYF
TRBV19	TRBJ2-3	CASSSPGPVRRADTQYF
TRBV3-1/TRBV3-2	TRBJ2-2	CASSRTEGTGELFF
TRBV28	TRBJ2-3	CASSLWSDTQYF
TRBV3-1/TRBV3-2	TRBJ2-1	CASSLLPTGTYNEQFF
TRBV28	TRBJ1-2	CASSSQGLYNYGYTF
TRBV27	TRBJ1-6	CASSLRSLYSPLHF
TRBV28	TRBJ1-2	CASSPGTGGRGGYTF
TRBV30	TRBJ1-6	CAWTGRDNSPLHF
TRBV7-2	TRBJ1-5	CASSFQGASNQPQHF
TRBV5-1	TRBJ2-1	CASSVRGAGGDNEQFF
TRBV6-5	TRBJ2-1	CASRKGQGPYNEQFF
TRBV6-5	TRBJ1-6	CASREGQAGSPLHF
TRBV7-2	TRBJ2-1	CASSLDDRYNEQFF
TRBV6-5	TRBJ1-2	CASSSPGQGVSGYTF
TRBV5-1	TRBJ1-1	CASSLEPQGARGTEAFF
TRBV5-6	TRBJ2-7	CASSLGPPGPISYEQYF
TRBV2	TRBJ1-2	CASSLGFNYGYTF
TRBV19	TRBJ2-7	CASSPSATNYEQYF
TRBV11-2	TRBJ2-2	CASRSIQGLAGTGELFF
TRBV27	TRBJ2-1	CASSPDSWTSNEQFF
TRBV12-3/TRBV12-4	TRBJ1-2	CASSRDSSTGTF
TRBV7-2	TRBJ1-2	CASSLRRTGLAGYTF
TRBV5-1	TRBJ2-1	CASSLQGLGARLGDNEQFF
TRBV3-1/TRBV3-2	TRBJ1-2	CASSQEGTGKGAHYGYTF
TRBV6-1	TRBJ2-3	CASSELKKRGTDTQYF
TRBV7-2	TRBJ2-1	CASSLEGFNEQFF
TRBV2	TRBJ2-1	CASRKNSGGSRNEQFF
TRBV7-9	TRBJ2-1	CASSPEPGEQFF
TRBV28	TRBJ2-1	CASSFMRYEQFF
TRBV5-1	TRBJ2-7	CASRAEGLETHEQYF
TRBV28	TRBJ2-2	CASTPDRGAPTGELFF
TRBV7-9	TRBJ1-5	CASSLAEWQPQHF
TRBV7-2	TRBJ1-1	CASSFSPMNTEAFF
TRBV13	TRBJ1-1	CASAAKGGGTEAFF
TRBV3-1/TRBV3-2	TRBJ1-2	CASSQVQGGLDGYTF
TRBV2	TRBJ1-1	CASSERGQGNTEAFF